The 26 T cell receptor beta chains below all came from one sample that was sequenced in a study of cytomegalovirus exposure and HLA in healthy donors (dated by TCRdb to the late 2010s). The method behind the library was the immunoSEQ multiplex PCR assay. For the multiplex PCR, a mixture combining 60 forward primers for TCR Vbeta segments and 13 reverse primers for TCR Jbeta segments was used. Held by TCRdb, this immuneACCESS table contains in-frame sequences only and omits some clones. Under half of the omission traces to an unresolved V gene where checked; the cause of the rest is unknown. The table for this sample shows approximately 110,000 clones. Together, the top ten hold under 2.5% of the sample. Sequencing was performed on PBMCs. Every receptor here comes from a man between 40 and 49 years old in good health and CMV-seronegative.

This chain connects TRBV13 to TRBJ2-3; D might be TRBD2 (6 bases). Per germline, CDR1 PRHDT and CDR2 FYEKMQ (reference sequence). CDR3 length: 14 residues. Trimming pared 5 bases from V and 0 bases from J, leaving 9 bases between. The CDR3, as DNA: TGTGCCAGCAGCCCCCGGGGGAGCACAGATACGCAGTATTTT. Protein product: CASSPRGSTDTQYF.

The chain combines TRBV5-1 with TRBJ1-2; D may be TRBD1 (5 bases). The CDR3 is made up of 13 amino acids. Germline-derived CDR1 and CDR2 are SGHRS and YFSETQ. V was pared by 4 bases and J by 2 bases, with 9 bases between. The CDR3 reads CASSQGRNYGYTF. The CDR3 region has the DNA TGCGCCAGCAGCCAGGGAAGAAACTATGGCTACACCTTC.

The chain combines TRBV7-9 with TRBJ2-6; TRBD1 matches 7 bases. Germline V gives CDR1 SEHNR, CDR2 FQNEAQ (reference sequence). CDR3 length: 17 residues. The J segment lost 2 bases and the V segment lost 7 bases, leaving 11 bases of the junction unmatched. CDR3 in amino acids: CASKATGVGTGANVLTF. DNA of the CDR3: TGTGCCAGCAAAGCCACAGGGGTAGGAACTGGGGCCAACGTCCTGACTTTC.

The chain recombines TRBV7-6 with TRBJ1-4; D is undetermined. Germline-derived CDR1 and CDR2 are SGHVS and FNYEAQ. Deletions cut 5 bases from V and 0 bases from J, with 10 bases between. The CDR3 is 15 amino acids. CDR3 coding DNA: TGTGCCAGCAGCCCGAATACAGCAACTAATGAAAAACTGTTTTTT. Encoded protein: CASSPNTATNEKLFF. The full variable domain, with the rest looked up from reference TRBV7-6 and TRBJ1-4, is GAGVSQSPRYKVTKRGQDVALRCDPISGHVSLYWYRQALGQGPEFLTYFNYEAQQDKSGLPNDRFSAERPEGSISTLTIQRTEQRDSAMYRCASSPNTATNEKLFFGSGTQLSVL.

Details on this clone: A junction end diverges from the germline sequence, so it may reflect a read error. Other nucleotide sequences in the sample specify the same CDR3. The V and J genes are TRBV6-6 and TRBJ1-1, with D perhaps TRBD1 (5 bases). Germline V gene data show CDR1 as MNHNY and CDR2 as SVGAGI (reference sequence). CDR3 length: 15 amino acids. The CDR3 sequence is CASRRADTGGTEAFF. CDR3 bases: TGTGCCAGCAGAAGGGCGGATACGGGGGGAACTGAGGCTTTCTTT.

The chain uses TRBV4-2 and TRBJ2-7, with 8 positions matching TRBD2. The CDR3 is 16 amino acids. CDR1 and CDR2 from the germline V gene are LGHNA and YNFKEQ. V trimming: 4 bases; J trimming: 1 base; junction bases outside the gene matches: 9. Here the CDR3 reads CASSPGPTSGSYEQYF. The CDR3 DNA reads as TGTGCCAGCAGCCCGGGGCCCACTAGCGGATCCTACGAGCAGTACTTC.

V and J are TRBV4-1 and TRBJ1-1; D gene ambiguous. In germline, CDR1 is MGHRA, CDR2 YSYEKL. The CDR3 runs 14 residues. V lost 1 base to trimming and J lost 7 bases, with 13 bases between them. CDR3 in DNA: TGCGCCAGCAGCCAAGCGGGGAACCCGGTTGAAGCTTTCTTT. Its protein product is CASSQAGNPVEAFF.

V and J are TRBV6-7 and TRBJ2-5; D is perhaps TRBD1 (6 bases). TRBV6-7 is reported as an ORF; its role is uncertain. Trimming left V 6 bases short and J 2 bases short, with 28 bases between. The CDR3 is made up of 19 amino acids. The CDR3 is CASSPGHPGGTVPQETQYF. CDR3 nucleotides: TGTGCCAGCAGCCCGGGACACCCGGGTGGGACCGTACCGCAAGAGACCCAGTACTTC.

The chain joins TRBV2 to TRBJ1-2; a weak D match, TRBD1 (5 bases). Looked up from germline, CDR1 is SNHLY and CDR2 is FYNNEI. This CDR3 is 13 amino acids long. Deletions cut 6 bases from V and 3 bases from J, with 11 bases between. This CDR3 reads CASRLTVDYGYTF. In nucleotides, the CDR3 is TGTGCCAGCAGGCTGACAGTTGACTATGGCTACACCTTC. The whole variable domain, remainder taken from reference TRBV2 and TRBJ1-2, is EPEVTQTPSHQVTQMGQEVILRCVPISNHLYFYWYRQILGQKVEFLVSFYNNEISEKSEIFDDQFSVERPDGSNFTLKIRSTKLEDSAMYFCASRLTVDYGYTFGSGTRLTVV.

The rearrangement joins TRBV19 to TRBJ2-5; 9 bases are a match to TRBD2. Germline CDR1 reads LNHDA; CDR2 reads SQIVND (reference sequence). V gave up 1 base and J gave up 5 bases; unmatched junction bases: 8. This CDR3 spans 16 amino acids. This CDR3 is CASSIALAGPRETQYF. The CDR3 DNA reads as TGTGCCAGTAGTATAGCCCTAGCGGGACCCCGGGAGACCCAGTACTTC.

The CDR3 sequence is CASSLNPGGLGPGKETQYF. The CDR3 nucleotides read TGTGCCAGCAGCTTAAATCCAGGGGGCTTGGGGCCCGGAAAAGAGACCCAGTACTTC. This chain connects TRBV5-4 to TRBJ2-5; 8 nucleotides line up with TRBD1. CDR3 length equals 19 residues. The V segment lost 2 bases and the J segment 3 bases; nucleotides outside the gene matches: 18. CDR1 is SGHNT and CDR2 is YYREEE in the germline V gene (reference sequence).

This sequence joins TRBV30 and TRBJ2-5; 15 nucleotides align to TRBD2. V lost 5 bases and J lost 3; bases outside the gene matches: 10. The CDR3 is 17 residues long. Per the germline V gene, CDR1 is GTSNPN and CDR2 is SVGIG (reference sequence). The DNA for the CDR3 is TGTGCCTGGTCCGGGACTAGCGGGAGGTTATCAAAAGAGACCCAGTACTTC. Translated, it gives CAWSGTSGRLSKETQYF.

The gene calls are TRBV7-2 and TRBJ2-7; 10 bases agree with TRBD2. With 7 bases clipped from V and 7 bases from J, the junction kept 13 bases outside the gene matches. This CDR3 is 15 amino acids long. CDR1 and CDR2 (germline): SGHTA, FQGNSA. The CDR3: CASTQAGGPSQEQYF. Here the CDR3 DNA reads TGTGCCAGCACCCAAGCGGGAGGGCCCTCCCAAGAGCAGTACTTC.

This chain connects TRBV30 to TRBJ2-7; 14 bases line up with TRBD2. There are 17 residues in the CDR3. Germline V gene sequence: CDR1 GTSNPN, CDR2 SVGIG (reference sequence). After removal of 2 bases from V and 3 bases from J, the junction contained 9 bases not matched to a gene. The CDR3 is CAWSKTSGRGSVYEQYF. CDR3 coding DNA: TGTGCCTGGAGTAAGACTAGCGGGAGGGGGTCGGTCTACGAGCAGTACTTC.

The CDR3 loop reads CASSSSGRAAGELFF. The DNA for the CDR3 is TGTGCCAGCAGTTCTAGCGGGAGGGCCGCCGGGGAGCTGTTTTTT. The V call is TRBV5-4, the J call TRBJ2-2; 12 bases are a match to TRBD2. CDR3 length: 15 residues. After removal of 5 bases from V and 6 bases from J, the junction contained 5 bases not matched to a gene. The V gene's germline CDR1 is SGHNT and CDR2 YYREEE (reference sequence).

This rearrangement joins TRBV6-5 to TRBJ2-1; D is unresolved. Per the germline V gene, CDR1 is MNHEY and CDR2 is SVGAGI. V was pared by 6 bases and J by 9 bases, with 12 bases between. The CDR3 is 12 amino acids. The CDR3 DNA reads as TGTGCCAGCAGCCTTCCGCCGGGTGAGCAGTTCTTC. This translates into CASSLPPGEQFF.

The chain joins TRBV6-1 to TRBJ2-5, with 8 nucleotides matching TRBD2. The germline CDR1 and CDR2 sequences are MNHNS and SASEGT. This CDR3 region has 15 residues. Trimming removed 2 bases from V and 1 base from J; junction bases left unmatched: 3. The CDR3 nucleotides are TGTGCCAGCAGTGAAAGCGGGAGACTCCAAGAGACCCAGTACTTC. Its protein product is CASSESGRLQETQYF.

This chain joins TRBV5-6 and TRBJ2-2, with D possibly being TRBD2 (5 bases). CDR3 length: 16 residues. The germline V and J ends were trimmed by 0 bases and 0 bases, with 9 bases remaining between them. In germline, CDR1 is SGHDT, CDR2 YYEEEE. The CDR3: CASSLVGRPNTGELFF. The CDR3 nucleotides read TGTGCCAGCAGCTTGGTTGGGAGACCGAACACCGGGGAGCTGTTTTTT.

CDR3 nucleotide sequence: TGCGCCAGCAGCCAAGATCGGGGAGCGGGCACAGATACGCAGTATTTT. Translation gives CASSQDRGAGTDTQYF. This chain connects TRBV4-1 to TRBJ2-3, with D tentatively TRBD2 (5 bases). Trimming removed 0 bases from V and 1 base from J, with 11 bases in between. The CDR3 runs to 16 residues. Germline-derived CDR1 and CDR2 are MGHRA and YSYEKL.

J is TRBJ2-7 and V is TRBV5-4; a weak D match, TRBD2 (6 bases). Germline V gene data show CDR1 as SGHNT and CDR2 as YYREEE (reference sequence). V shed 4 bases and J shed 5 bases, with 16 bases lying between them. This CDR3 region has 14 residues. CDR3 DNA: TGTGCCAGCAGCCCCCTTGGGGGGTCCCACGAGCAGTACTTC. This sequence encodes CASSPLGGSHEQYF.

This chain uses TRBV5-4 with TRBJ2-7; D might be TRBD1 (6 bases). CDR3 length equals 13 residues. V was pared by 3 bases and J by 4 bases, with 11 bases between. The V gene's germline CDR1 is SGHNT and CDR2 YYREEE (reference sequence). CDR3 protein: CASSSDSRYEQYF. DNA for the CDR3: TGTGCCAGCAGCTCGGACAGTCGATACGAGCAGTACTTC.

J is TRBJ2-7 and V is TRBV7-9; possibly TRBD1 or TRBD2 for D (9 bases each). This CDR3 has 18 residues. The germline gives CDR1 SEHNR, CDR2 FQNEAQ (reference sequence). Trimming took 5 bases from V and 3 from J, leaving 26 bases between them. As DNA, the CDR3 is TGTGCCAGCAGCCACCGGGACAGGGACAGAGCGGGAGGCTACGAGCAGTACTTC. Protein: CASSHRDRDRAGGYEQYF. Drawing the rest from reference TRBV7-9 and TRBJ2-7, the complete variable domain is DTGVSQNPRHKITKRGQNVTFRCDPISEHNRLYWYRQTLGQGPEFLTYFQNEAQLEKSRLLSDRFSAERPKGSFSTLEIQRTEQGDSAMYLCASSHRDRDRAGGYEQYFGPGTRLTVT.

The chain links TRBV11-1 to TRBJ2-3; 7 nucleotides line up with TRBD2. This CDR3 spans 17 amino acids. Germline V gives CDR1 SGHAT, CDR2 FQDESV (reference sequence). The trim removed 3 bases at V and 4 bases at J, leaving 13 bases unmatched. CDR3 sequence reads: CASSLGRLRERSDTQYF. CDR3 nucleotide sequence: TGTGCCAGCAGCTTGGGAAGGTTGCGGGAGAGGTCAGATACGCAGTATTTT.

J is TRBJ2-6 and V is TRBV12-5; D gene unclear. Germline V gives CDR1 LGHNT, CDR2 FRNRAP. CDR3 size: 13 residues. V lost 6 bases and J 1 base, leaving 4 bases between the germline ends. The CDR3 coding sequence is TGTGCTAGTGGGGCTTCTGGGGCCAACGTCCTGACTTTC. Amino acid sequence: CASGASGANVLTF.

This chain joins TRBV10-3 and TRBJ1-3, with 10 nucleotides matching TRBD2. Near its end, the DNA agrees better with TRBJ2-2, so the J call may be wrong. The germline gives CDR1 ENHRY, CDR2 SYGVKD. There are 15 residues in the CDR3. CDR3 residues: CAISGTSGNTGELFF. The CDR3 bases are TGTGCCATCAGTGGGACTAGCGGGAACACCGGGGAGCTGTTTTTT.

The chain is built from TRBV7-2 and TRBJ2-5; 9 nucleotides line up with TRBD2. CDR3 length: 16 amino acids. The germline CDR1 and CDR2 sequences are SGHTA and FQGNSA. With 5 bases clipped from V and 5 bases from J, the junction kept 12 bases outside the gene matches. CDR3 loop: CASSAFVASGKETQYF. CDR3 nucleotides: TGTGCCAGCAGCGCCTTTGTGGCTAGCGGGAAGGAGACCCAGTACTTC.